The source of this T cell receptor beta chain is a study of T-cell memory formation after mild COVID-19. In the study overall: TCR clusters largely stayed donor specific. Study-level points and caveats: Contracting clones localized mainly to CM and EM when CD4+ and mainly to EMRA when CD8+.

CDR3 length: 11 amino acids. V shed 6 bases and J shed 7 bases, with 9 bases lying between them. Germline values: CDR1 MNHEY, CDR2 SVGEGT. Constant-segment primers and 5'RACE yielded cDNA libraries for TCR alpha and TCR beta, each carrying sample barcodes and UMIs. Using its own MiXCR run on the 5' RACE reads, TCRdb lists one record per CDR3 protein. The sample holds roughly 220,000 distinct CDR3 sequences, over 9.5% seen once. This clonotype was observed a few times. What it binds is not known. The specimen was PBMCs or a T cell subset sorted from them (not recorded which). V usage is TRBV6-2 or TRBV6-3 and J usage is TRBJ1-2; D is unresolved. This clonotype originated in a man aged 18 to 29 who had mild COVID-19 (a few samples of this study predate the infection). Cell type and time point are not known. This CDR3 is CASSRESGYTF. The CDR3 nucleotides are TGTGCCAGCAGCCGAGAATCTGGCTACACCTTC.